This T cell receptor beta chain was identified in a study of shared clonotypes between healthy human individuals. V trimming: 5 bases; J trimming: 2 bases; junction bases outside the gene matches: 11. This CDR3 contains 18 residues. Germline V lookup: CDR1 SNHLY, CDR2 FYNNEI. Some clones are missing from TCRdb's copy, which holds only in-frame ones; the method was immunoSEQ multiplex PCR. The sample contains more than 2 million clones, about 95% of which appear only once. Only CD45RO-negative cells positively selected for CCR7 counted as naive CD8 cells, so terminally differentiated effector memory CD45RA+ cells were excluded.

The specimen sequenced was naive CD8+ T cells sorted from blood. The TCR was taken from a man between 18 and 29 years old in good health. The V and J genes are TRBV2 and TRBJ2-1; 11 bases match TRBD2. The chain's CDR3 is CASSYLAGGPQPYNEQFF. The DNA of the CDR3 is TGTGCCAGCAGTTATCTAGCGGGGGGCCCCCAACCCTACAATGAGCAGTTCTTC.